At least ten counts were recorded for the clone carrying this T cell receptor (beta chain). What it binds is unknown. The V and J ends lost 8 bases and 6 bases, in that order; junction bases with no gene match: 6. The CDR3 totals 12 residues. Germline loops: CDR1 SNHLY, CDR2 FYNNEI. This record belongs to a study of CD8+CD57+ T cells in acquired aplastic anemia. Study background: Each DNA sample taken from sorted CD4+ and CD8+ cells came to about 3.2 ug on average.

Study-level results: The number of CD8+ CDR3 sequences shared by patients and controls was twenty-nine.

Both TCR beta VDJ combination and CDR3 sequence profiling were carried out. Genomic DNA was the template for this profiling. TCRdb reanalysed the reads using MiXCR and keeps one entry per CDR3 protein. The table has 120,000 or so distinct CDR3 sequences, under 60% seen once. Individuals selected for sequencing had exhibited CD8+CD57+ cell expansion on flow cytometry. Severe acquired aplastic anemia affected all patients. Blood came from patients not yet given any therapy. Material for sequencing was sorted CD4+, CD8+, or CD8+CD57+ T cells (not recorded which) from PBMCs. This chain connects TRBV2 to TRBJ2-7, with 8 bases that match TRBD2. The TCR sequence derives from a human donor with aplastic anemia. The CDR3 bases are TGTGCCAGCCCCGGGGGGGTAGGCGAGCAGTACTTC. Protein product: CASPGGVGEQYF.